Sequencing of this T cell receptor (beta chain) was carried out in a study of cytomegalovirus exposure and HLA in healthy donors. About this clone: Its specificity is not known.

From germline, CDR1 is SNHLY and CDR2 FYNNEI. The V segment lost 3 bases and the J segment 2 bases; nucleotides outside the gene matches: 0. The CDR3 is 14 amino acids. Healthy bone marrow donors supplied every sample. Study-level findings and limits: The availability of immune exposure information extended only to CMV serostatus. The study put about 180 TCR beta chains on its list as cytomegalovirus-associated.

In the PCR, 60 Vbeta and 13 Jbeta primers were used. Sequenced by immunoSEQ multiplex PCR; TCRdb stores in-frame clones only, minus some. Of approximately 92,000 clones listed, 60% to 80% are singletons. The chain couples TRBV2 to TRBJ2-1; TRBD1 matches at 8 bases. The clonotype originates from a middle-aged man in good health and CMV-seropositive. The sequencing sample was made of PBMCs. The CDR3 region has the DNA TGTGCCAGCAGTGAGGACAGGGCCTACAATGAGCAGTTCTTC. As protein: CASSEDRAYNEQFF.